This passage covers 25 T cell receptor beta chains from one sample sequenced in a study of spatial heterogeneity in lung cancer. One entry per CDR3 protein, called by TCRdb with MiXCR from the 5' RACE reads. In the table there are around 48,000 distinct CDR3 sequences, about 5.8% of which are singletons. The time point: sample taken at primary tumor resection. Unsorted samples of tumor, nontumor lung or frozen PBMC had their whole RNA sequenced. Here the sequenced sample was PBMCs, taken at surgery. The origin of the receptors is a male donor with early-stage non-small cell lung cancer.

The table lists this clonotype with many counts. The chain combines TRBV20-1 with TRBJ1-1; 11 nucleotides agree with TRBD1. With V trimmed by 5 bases and J by 3 bases, 5 bases remained unmatched. The length of the CDR3 is 14 residues. In germline, CDR1 is DFQATT, CDR2 SNEGSKA (reference sequence). The CDR3 region has the DNA TGCAGTGCTTTGGGACAGGGGGGTTACACTGAAGCTTTCTTT. This codes for CSALGQGGYTEAFF.

This clonotype appeared many times. The chain recombines TRBV27 with TRBJ2-3, with a weak D call TRBD2 (5 bases). This CDR3 is 14 amino acids long. V was cut by 3 bases and J by 4 bases, with 11 bases left in between. Germline loops: CDR1 MNHEY, CDR2 SMNVEV (reference sequence). CDR3 amino acids: CASSLRVASDTQYF. As DNA, the CDR3 is TGTGCCAGCAGTTTGAGGGTCGCTTCAGATACGCAGTATTTT.

As concerns this clonotype: Being one base from a much bigger clone, this may be a read error. The V and J genes are TRBV27 and TRBJ2-7, with 8 bases that match TRBD1. Looked up from germline, CDR1 is MNHEY and CDR2 is SMNVEV (reference sequence). The CDR3 is made up of 14 amino acids. CDR3 DNA: TGTGTCAGCAGTTTCGGACAGGGAGGCTTCGAGCAGTACTTC. As protein: CVSSFGQGGFEQYF.

This clonotype was detected only a few times. The chain uses TRBV4-1 and TRBJ2-5; 10 positions match TRBD2. Trimming removed 0 bases from V and 4 bases from J; junction bases left unmatched: 11. This CDR3 comprises 18 residues. Germline lookup yields CDR1 MGHRA and CDR2 YSYEKL. This chain's CDR3 is CASSQDGGLAGDPETQYF. In nucleotides, the CDR3 is TGCGCCAGCAGCCAAGATGGAGGTCTAGCGGGAGACCCAGAGACCCAGTACTTC.

There are many counts of this clonotype. V is TRBV7-9 and J is TRBJ1-1; TRBD1 matches 7 bases. The CDR3 covers 13 residues. Losses at the gene ends were 3 bases for V and 5 bases for J; bases not matched to a gene: 3. Germline V gene data show CDR1 as SEHNR and CDR2 as FQNEAQ (reference sequence). CDR3 coding DNA: TGTGCCAGCAGCTTGAGGGACAGTACTGAAGCTTTCTTT. It codes for CASSLRDSTEAFF.

This clonotype was seen at least ten times. The chain joins TRBV9 to TRBJ2-4, with 10 bases identical to TRBD2. In germline, CDR1 is SGDLS, CDR2 YYNGEE. V shed 1 base, J shed 8 bases, and the junction held 3 bases outside the gene matches. The length of the CDR3 is 14 residues. The CDR3 DNA reads as TGTGCCAGCAGCGTACTAGCGGGAGCGGACATTCAGTACTTC. Amino acids: CASSVLAGADIQYF.

This sequence joins TRBV19 and TRBJ2-1; 7 bases are a match to TRBD2. CDR3 size: 16 residues. Germline V gene lookup returns CDR1 LNHDA and CDR2 SQIVND (reference sequence). Trimming at V came to 2 bases and at J to 6 bases, leaving 10 bases not matched to a gene. CDR3 bases: TGTGCCAGTAGTATATCGGGGGGTTCGGCGGGCAATGAGCAGTTCTTC. It codes for CASSISGGSAGNEQFF.

The sample holds many counts of this clonotype. The CDR3 loop reads CASRLAGDPYNEQFF. The CDR3 nucleotides read TGTGCCAGCAGATTAGCGGGAGACCCCTACAATGAGCAGTTCTTC. The gene calls are TRBV6-5 and TRBJ2-1, with 9 bases that match TRBD2. CDR1 and CDR2 (germline): MNHEY, SVGAGI. The CDR3 is made up of 15 amino acids. Germline trimming cut 6 bases from V and 2 bases from J; bases unmatched to any gene: 5.

This clonotype was picked up many times. The chain's CDR3 is CASLGQGAYEQYF. The CDR3 DNA follows: TGCGCCAGCTTGGGACAGGGGGCCTACGAGCAGTACTTC. The J gene is TRBJ2-7, the V gene TRBV23-1; 11 bases map to TRBD1. TRBV23-1 is assigned to the ORF class and has an uncertain function. The CDR3 is made up of 13 amino acids. V shed 8 bases, J shed 2 bases, and the junction held 2 bases outside the gene matches.

This clonotype has ten or more counts. This chain links TRBV24-1 with TRBJ2-1; D remains ambiguous. Deletions cut 5 bases from V and 13 bases from J, with 14 bases between. The CDR3 totals 12 residues. Germline CDR1 is KGHDR and CDR2 is SFDVKD. CDR3 loop: CATSAEWGIQFF. The CDR3 DNA follows: TGTGCCACCAGTGCAGAATGGGGAATCCAGTTCTTC.

This clonotype was found many times. This chain connects TRBV7-2 to TRBJ2-5; TRBD2 agrees at 8 bases. Trimming cost V 5 bases and J 2 bases; bases outside gene matches: 10. Germline V gene sequence: CDR1 SGHTA, CDR2 FQGNSA. This CDR3 is 16 amino acids long. The CDR3 is CASSPNRGGRQETQYF. As DNA, the CDR3 is TGTGCCAGCAGCCCGAACCGGGGGGGGAGGCAAGAGACCCAGTACTTC. Supplemented by reference TRBV7-2 and TRBJ2-5, the full variable domain reads GAGVSQSPSNKVTEKGKDVELRCDPISGHTALYWYRQSLGQGLEFLIYFQGNSAPDKSGLPSDRFSAERTGGSVSTLTIQRTQQEDSAVYLCASSPNRGGRQETQYFGPGTRLLVL.

This clonotype was seen repeatedly, ten times or more. The chain recombines TRBV4-3 with TRBJ2-5; 9 bases are a match to TRBD2. The CDR3 contains 15 residues. J was trimmed by 4 bases and V by 6 bases; bases with no gene match: 9. Germline lookup yields CDR1 LGHNA and CDR2 YSLEER. The CDR3 reads CASSRTGLALETQYF. The CDR3 DNA follows: TGCGCCAGCAGTAGGACGGGACTAGCATTAGAGACCCAGTACTTC.

This clonotype was observed many times. The rearrangement joins TRBV5-4 to TRBJ2-1; 9 nucleotides line up with TRBD2. The CDR3 totals 15 residues. V trimming: 3 bases; J trimming: 4 bases; junction bases outside the gene matches: 5. Germline CDR1 and CDR2: SGHNT and YYREEE (reference sequence). CDR3 bases: TGTGCCAGCAGCTCCACTAGCGGGCTTTACAATGAGCAGTTCTTC. Translating gives CASSSTSGLYNEQFF. Based on the CDR3 plus reference TRBV5-4 and TRBJ2-1, the full variable domain is ETGVTQSPTHLIKTRGQQVTLRCSSQSGHNTVSWYQQALGQGPQFIFQYYREEENGRGNFPPRFSGLQFPNYSSELNVNALELDDSALYLCASSSTSGLYNEQFFGPGTRLTVL.

This clonotype was detected many times. The chain couples TRBV28 to TRBJ2-7; weak D call: TRBD1 (5 bases). The CDR3 extends over 13 amino acids. The V and J ends lost 4 bases and 6 bases respectively, with 13 bases between them. Germline V CDR1 and CDR2: MDHEN, SYDVKM. CDR3 bases: TGTGCCAGCAGTTCCGGCATGACAGCCGAGCAGTACTTC. Translated: CASSSGMTAEQYF.

Many counts were recorded for this clonotype. The gene calls are TRBV9 and TRBJ1-1, with 7 bases fitting TRBD1. Germline V gene sequence: CDR1 SGDLS, CDR2 YYNGEE. The CDR3 extends over 13 amino acids. V lost 3 bases, J lost 5 bases, and 4 bases stayed unmatched. The CDR3 DNA follows: TGTGCCAGCAGCGCCGACAGGGCTACTGAAGCTTTCTTT. This codes for CASSADRATEAFF.

This clonotype was seen ten or more times. This rearrangement joins TRBV12-3 or TRBV12-4 to TRBJ1-3; D is ambiguous. Trimming pared 6 bases from V and 0 bases from J, leaving 12 bases between. There are 15 residues in the CDR3. The CDR3 coding sequence is TGTGCCAGCAGCCCGGAAAGCTACTCTGGAAACACCATATATTTT. Amino acid sequence: CASSPESYSGNTIYF.

This clonotype occurred many times. The chain carries TRBV28 and TRBJ2-5, with 13 bases fitting TRBD2. Germline-derived CDR1 and CDR2 are MDHEN and SYDVKM. With V trimmed by 8 bases and J by 5 bases, 8 bases remained unmatched. The CDR3 consists of 15 residues. The CDR3 loop reads CASGSAGLAGETQYF. The CDR3 DNA is TGTGCCAGCGGATCCGCGGGACTAGCGGGGGAGACCCAGTACTTC.

This clonotype showed up many times. The chain employs TRBV11-2 and TRBJ2-5; D gene ambiguous. V was pared by 5 bases and J by 3 bases, with 10 bases between. Per the germline V gene, CDR1 is SGHAT and CDR2 is FQNNGV. This CDR3 spans 13 amino acids. Here the CDR3 reads CASSPGPKETQYF. CDR3 coding DNA: TGTGCCAGCAGCCCCGGGCCTAAAGAGACCCAGTACTTC.

V and J are TRBV6-1 and TRBJ2-1; TRBD2 matches at 7 bases. Unmatched junction bases numbered 5, after V lost 8 bases and J lost 4 bases. The CDR3 contains 13 residues. The germline CDR1 and CDR2 sequences are MNHNS and SASEGT. CDR3 in amino acids: CASFDGGYNEQFF. The CDR3 DNA reads as TGTGCCAGCTTTGACGGGGGGTACAATGAGCAGTTCTTC.

There are many counts of this clonotype. The chain has TRBV11-2 and TRBJ2-5; D might be TRBD1 (5 bases). Germline V gene sequence: CDR1 SGHAT, CDR2 FQNNGV. V lost 1 base to trimming and J lost 1 base, with 7 bases between them. This CDR3 has 14 amino acids. The CDR3 region is CASSLGTGQETQYF. As DNA, the CDR3 is TGTGCCAGCAGCTTAGGCACAGGCCAAGAGACCCAGTACTTC.

This clonotype showed up many times. The chain combines TRBV4-3 with TRBJ2-5, with D maybe TRBD1 (5 bases). Germline V CDR1 and CDR2: LGHNA, YSLEER. With 1 base removed from V and 4 bases from J, the gap between germline ends came to 10 bases. This CDR3 is 14 amino acids long. The CDR3 nucleotides read TGCGCCAGCAGCCAAGCGATGGGGCCAGAGACCCAGTACTTC. Translating gives CASSQAMGPETQYF.

Many counts were recorded for this clonotype. V usage is TRBV10-1 and J usage is TRBJ2-1; 10 nucleotides match TRBD2. The CDR3 runs to 15 residues. Per the germline V gene, CDR1 is WNHNN and CDR2 is SYGVQD (reference sequence). The junction had 6 bases not matched to a gene; V was cut back by 3 bases and J by 7 bases. This CDR3 is CASSERSGRGNEQFF. As DNA, the CDR3 is TGCGCCAGCAGTGAACGGAGCGGGAGGGGGAATGAGCAGTTCTTC.

This clonotype has a count of ten or more. CDR3 loop: CASSGLQGNNQPQHF. In DNA form, the CDR3 reads TGTGCCAGCAGTGGCCTACAGGGGAACAATCAGCCCCAGCATTTT. The chain has TRBV12-3 or TRBV12-4 and TRBJ1-5; 7 bases agree with TRBD1. This CDR3 has 15 residues. V gave up 5 bases and J gave up 3 bases; unmatched junction bases: 7.

Ten or more counts support this clonotype. The junction does not match germline at one end; this may be a read error. The J gene is TRBJ2-3, the V gene TRBV7-7, with 9 bases lining up with TRBD2. The CDR3 is 16 residues long. Germline CDR1 is SSHAT and CDR2 is FNYEAQ (reference sequence). The DNA of the CDR3 is TGTGCTAGCAGCCCCTCCTTAGCGGGAGAGGCAGATACGCAGTATTTT. Amino acid sequence: CASSPSLAGEADTQYF.

This clonotype was detected many times. The chain has TRBV28 and TRBJ2-7; possible D gene TRBD2, 5 bases. The CDR3 consists of 13 residues. CDR1 and CDR2 from the germline V gene are MDHEN and SYDVKM. The V end was cut by 5 bases, the J end by 0 bases, with 8 bases between. The CDR3 DNA sequence: TGTGCCAGCAGTCGGGGTCTCTCCTACGAGCAGTACTTC. It yields the protein CASSRGLSYEQYF.